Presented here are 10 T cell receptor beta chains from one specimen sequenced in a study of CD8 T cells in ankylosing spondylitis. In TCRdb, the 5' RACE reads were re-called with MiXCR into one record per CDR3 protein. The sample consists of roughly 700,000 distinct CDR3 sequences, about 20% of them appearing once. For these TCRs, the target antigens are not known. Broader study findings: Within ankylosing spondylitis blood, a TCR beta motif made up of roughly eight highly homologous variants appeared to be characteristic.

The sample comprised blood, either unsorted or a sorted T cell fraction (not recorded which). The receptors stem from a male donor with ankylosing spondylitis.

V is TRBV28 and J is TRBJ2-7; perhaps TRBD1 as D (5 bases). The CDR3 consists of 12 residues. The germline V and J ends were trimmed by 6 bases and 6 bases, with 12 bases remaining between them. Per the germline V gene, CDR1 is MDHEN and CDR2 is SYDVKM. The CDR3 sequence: CASSIATGEQYF. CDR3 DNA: TGTGCCAGCAGCATAGCAACAGGCGAGCAGTACTTC.

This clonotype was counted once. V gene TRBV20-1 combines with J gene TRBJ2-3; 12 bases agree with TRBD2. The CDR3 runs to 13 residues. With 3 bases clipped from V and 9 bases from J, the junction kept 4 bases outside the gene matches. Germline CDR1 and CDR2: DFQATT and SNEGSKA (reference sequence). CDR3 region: CSARLAGGRTQYF. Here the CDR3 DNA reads TGCAGTGCTAGGCTAGCGGGGGGGCGGACGCAGTATTTT.

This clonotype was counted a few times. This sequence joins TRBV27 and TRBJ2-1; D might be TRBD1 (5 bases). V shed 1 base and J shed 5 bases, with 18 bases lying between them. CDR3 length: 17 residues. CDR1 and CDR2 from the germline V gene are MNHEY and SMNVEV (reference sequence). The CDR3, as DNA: TGTGCCAGCAGTTTATTATTGGGGCTCGACGTGAACAATGAGCAGTTCTTC. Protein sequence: CASSLLLGLDVNNEQFF.

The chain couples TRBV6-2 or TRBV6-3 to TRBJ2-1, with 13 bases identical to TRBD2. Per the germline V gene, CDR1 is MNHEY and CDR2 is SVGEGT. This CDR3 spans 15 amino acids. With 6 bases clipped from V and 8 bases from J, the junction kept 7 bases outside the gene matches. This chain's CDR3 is CASRTTSGRIDEQFF. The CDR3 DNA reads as TGTGCCAGCAGGACGACTAGCGGGAGGATCGATGAGCAGTTCTTC.

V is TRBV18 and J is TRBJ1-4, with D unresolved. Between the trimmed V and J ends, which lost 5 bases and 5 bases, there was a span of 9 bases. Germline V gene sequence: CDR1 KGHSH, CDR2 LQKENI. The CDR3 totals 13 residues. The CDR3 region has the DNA TGTGCCAGCTCAAAGGGATCCAATGAAAAACTGTTTTTT. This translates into CASSKGSNEKLFF.

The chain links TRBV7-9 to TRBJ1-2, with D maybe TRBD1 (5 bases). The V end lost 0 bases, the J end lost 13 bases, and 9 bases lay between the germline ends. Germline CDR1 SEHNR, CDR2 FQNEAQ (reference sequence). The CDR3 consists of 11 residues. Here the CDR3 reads CASSLAGVPTF. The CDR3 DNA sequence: TGTGCCAGCAGCTTAGCAGGGGTGCCCACCTTC.

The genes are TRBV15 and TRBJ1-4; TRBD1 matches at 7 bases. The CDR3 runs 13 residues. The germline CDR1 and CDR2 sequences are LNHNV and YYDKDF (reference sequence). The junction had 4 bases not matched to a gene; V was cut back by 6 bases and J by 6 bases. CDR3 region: CATRMGTDEKLFF. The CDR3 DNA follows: TGTGCCACCAGGATGGGGACAGATGAAAAACTGTTTTTT.

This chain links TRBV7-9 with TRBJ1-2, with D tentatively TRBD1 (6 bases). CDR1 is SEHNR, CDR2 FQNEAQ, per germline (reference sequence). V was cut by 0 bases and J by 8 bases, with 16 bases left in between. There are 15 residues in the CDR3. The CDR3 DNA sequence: TGTGCCAGCAGCTTAGCTCCCACGGGGGCCGACGGCTACACCTTC. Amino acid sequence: CASSLAPTGADGYTF.

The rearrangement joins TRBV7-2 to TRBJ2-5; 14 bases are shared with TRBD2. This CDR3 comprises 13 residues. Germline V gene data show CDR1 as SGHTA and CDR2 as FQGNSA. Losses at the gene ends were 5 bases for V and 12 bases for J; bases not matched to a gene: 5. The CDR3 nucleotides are TGTGCCAGCAGCCCTGGGACTAGCGGGGGAAAGTACTTC. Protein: CASSPGTSGGKYF.

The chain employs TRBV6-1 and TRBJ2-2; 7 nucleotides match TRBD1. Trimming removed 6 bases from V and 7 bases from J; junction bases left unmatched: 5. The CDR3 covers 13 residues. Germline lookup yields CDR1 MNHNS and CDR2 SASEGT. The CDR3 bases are TGTGCCAGCAGACAGGGGTGGGGCGGGGAGCTGTTTTTT. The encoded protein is CASRQGWGGELFF.